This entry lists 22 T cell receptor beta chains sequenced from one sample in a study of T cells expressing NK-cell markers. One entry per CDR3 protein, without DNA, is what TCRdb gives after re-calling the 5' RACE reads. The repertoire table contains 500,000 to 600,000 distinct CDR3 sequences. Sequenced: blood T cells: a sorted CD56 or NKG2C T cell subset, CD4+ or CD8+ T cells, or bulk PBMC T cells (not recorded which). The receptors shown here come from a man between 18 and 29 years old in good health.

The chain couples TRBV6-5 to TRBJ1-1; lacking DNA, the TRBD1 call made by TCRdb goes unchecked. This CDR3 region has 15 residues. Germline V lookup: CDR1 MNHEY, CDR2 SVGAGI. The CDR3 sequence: CASEVGAGRNTEAFF.

The CDR3 reads CATSRSQGPHGYTF. The chain couples TRBV15 to TRBJ1-2. CDR1 is LNHNV and CDR2 is YYDKDF in the germline V gene (reference sequence). This CDR3 spans 14 amino acids.

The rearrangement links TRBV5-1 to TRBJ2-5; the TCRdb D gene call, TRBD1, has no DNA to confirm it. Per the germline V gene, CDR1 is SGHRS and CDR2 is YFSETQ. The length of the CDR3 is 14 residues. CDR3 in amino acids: CASSLDRVKETQYF.

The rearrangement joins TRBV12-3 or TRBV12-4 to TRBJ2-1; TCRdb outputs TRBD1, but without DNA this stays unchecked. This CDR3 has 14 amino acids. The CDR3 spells CASQRGLANNEQFF.

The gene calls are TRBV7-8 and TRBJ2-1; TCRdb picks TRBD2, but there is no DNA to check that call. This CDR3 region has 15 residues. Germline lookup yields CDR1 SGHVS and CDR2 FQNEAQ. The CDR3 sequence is CASSFRLAGSNEQFF. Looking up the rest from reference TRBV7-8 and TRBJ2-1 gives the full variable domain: GAGVSQSPRYKVAKRGQDVALRCDPISGHVSLFWYQQALGQGPEFLTYFQNEAQLDKSGLPSDRFFAERPEGSVSTLKIQRTQQEDSAVYLCASSFRLAGSNEQFFGPGTRLTVL.

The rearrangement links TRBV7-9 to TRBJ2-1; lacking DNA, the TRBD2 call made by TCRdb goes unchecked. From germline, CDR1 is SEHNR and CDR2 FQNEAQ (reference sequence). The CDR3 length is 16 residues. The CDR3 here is CASTLVGGLATNEQFF. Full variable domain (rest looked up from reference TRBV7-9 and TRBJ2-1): DTGVSQNPRHKITKRGQNVTFRCDPISEHNRLYWYRQTLGQGPEFLTYFQNEAQLEKSRLLSDRFSAERPKGSFSTLEIQRTEQGDSAMYLCASTLVGGLATNEQFFGPGTRLTVL.

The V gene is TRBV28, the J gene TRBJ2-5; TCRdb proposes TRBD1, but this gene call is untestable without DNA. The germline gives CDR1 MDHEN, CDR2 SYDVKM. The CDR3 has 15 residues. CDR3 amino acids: CASSPLTGIQETQYF.

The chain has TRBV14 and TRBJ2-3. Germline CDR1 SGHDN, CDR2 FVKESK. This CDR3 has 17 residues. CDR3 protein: CASSQEIVYEVLDTQYF. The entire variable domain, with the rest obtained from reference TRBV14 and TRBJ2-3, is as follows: EAGVTQFPSHSVIEKGQTVTLRCDPISGHDNLYWYRRVMGKEIKFLLHFVKESKQDESGMPNNRFLAERTGGTYSTLKVQPAELEDSGVYFCASSQEIVYEVLDTQYFGPGTRLTVL.

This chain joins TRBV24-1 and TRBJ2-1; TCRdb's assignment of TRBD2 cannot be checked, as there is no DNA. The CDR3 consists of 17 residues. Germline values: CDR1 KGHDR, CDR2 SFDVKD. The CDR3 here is CATAGGRPSSSYNEQFF.

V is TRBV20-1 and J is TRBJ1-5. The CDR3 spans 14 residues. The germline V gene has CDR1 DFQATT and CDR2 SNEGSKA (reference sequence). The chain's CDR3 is CSAYHGEGNQPQHF.

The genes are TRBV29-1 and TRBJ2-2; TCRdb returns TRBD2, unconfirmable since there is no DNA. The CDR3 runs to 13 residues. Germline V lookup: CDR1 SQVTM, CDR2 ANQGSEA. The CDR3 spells CSLADTNTGELFF.

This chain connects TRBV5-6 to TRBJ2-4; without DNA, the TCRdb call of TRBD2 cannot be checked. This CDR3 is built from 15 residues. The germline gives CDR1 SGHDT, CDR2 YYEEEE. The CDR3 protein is CASSRATGGPSIQYF.

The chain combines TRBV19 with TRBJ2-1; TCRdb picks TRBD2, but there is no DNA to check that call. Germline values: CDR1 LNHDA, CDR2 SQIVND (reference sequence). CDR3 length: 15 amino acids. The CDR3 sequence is CASSTLARLYNEQFF.

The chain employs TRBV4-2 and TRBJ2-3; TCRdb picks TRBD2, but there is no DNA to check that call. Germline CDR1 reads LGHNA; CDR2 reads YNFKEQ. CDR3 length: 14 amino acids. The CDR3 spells CASSQRASTDTQYF.

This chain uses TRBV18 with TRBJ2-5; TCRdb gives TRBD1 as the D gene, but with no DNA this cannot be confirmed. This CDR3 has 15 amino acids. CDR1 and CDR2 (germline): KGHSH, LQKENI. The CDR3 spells CASSPSTGPQETQYF.

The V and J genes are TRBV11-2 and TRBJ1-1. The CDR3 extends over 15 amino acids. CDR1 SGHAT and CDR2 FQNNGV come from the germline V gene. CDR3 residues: CASSLGWGGSTEAFF.

The CDR3 region is CSANSQGVNEKLFF. This chain joins TRBV20-1 and TRBJ1-4. Germline V gene data show CDR1 as DFQATT and CDR2 as SNEGSKA (reference sequence). CDR3 size: 14 residues.

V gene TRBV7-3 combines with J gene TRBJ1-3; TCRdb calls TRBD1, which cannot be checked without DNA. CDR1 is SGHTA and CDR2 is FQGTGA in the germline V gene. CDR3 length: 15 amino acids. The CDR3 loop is CASSLSGVPGNTIYF.

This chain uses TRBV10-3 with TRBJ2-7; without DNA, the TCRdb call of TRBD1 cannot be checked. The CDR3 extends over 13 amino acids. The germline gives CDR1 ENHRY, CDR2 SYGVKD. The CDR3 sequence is CAISESPGYEQYF.

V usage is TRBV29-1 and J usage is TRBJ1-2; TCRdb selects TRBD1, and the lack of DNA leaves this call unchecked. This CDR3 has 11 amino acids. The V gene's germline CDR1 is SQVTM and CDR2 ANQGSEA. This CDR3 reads CSGDSDYGYTF. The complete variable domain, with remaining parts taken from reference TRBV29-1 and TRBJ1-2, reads SAVISQKPSRDICQRGTSLTIQCQVDSQVTMMFWYRQQPGQSLTLIATANQGSEATYESGFVIDKFPISRPNLTFSTLTVSNMSPEDSSIYLCSGDSDYGYTFGSGTRLTVV.

This chain's CDR3 is CASSRSLQNYEQYF. The rearrangement uses TRBV6-1 and TRBJ2-7. The CDR3 loop spans 14 amino acids. The germline gives CDR1 MNHNS, CDR2 SASEGT.

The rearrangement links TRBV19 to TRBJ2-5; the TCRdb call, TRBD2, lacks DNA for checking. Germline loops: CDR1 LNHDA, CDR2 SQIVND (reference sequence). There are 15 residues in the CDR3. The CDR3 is CASSMGEARQETQYF.